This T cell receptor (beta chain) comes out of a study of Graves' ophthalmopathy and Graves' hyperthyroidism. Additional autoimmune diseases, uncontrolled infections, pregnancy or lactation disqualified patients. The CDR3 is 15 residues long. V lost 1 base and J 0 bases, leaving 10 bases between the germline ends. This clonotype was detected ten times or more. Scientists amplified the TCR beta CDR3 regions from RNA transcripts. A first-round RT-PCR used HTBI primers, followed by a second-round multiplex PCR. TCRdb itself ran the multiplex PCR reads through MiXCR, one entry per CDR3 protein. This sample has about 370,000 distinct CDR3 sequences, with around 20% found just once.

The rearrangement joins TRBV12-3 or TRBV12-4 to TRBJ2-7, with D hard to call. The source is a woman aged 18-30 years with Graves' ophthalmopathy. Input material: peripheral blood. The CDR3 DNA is TGTGCCAGCAGTTTAGGCCGAATCCTCTCCTACGAGCAGTACTTC. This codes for CASSLGRILSYEQYF.